This T cell receptor (beta chain) is drawn from a study of T cells in Graves' hyperthyroidism and ophthalmopathy. Study results and limitations: The model predicted ophthalmopathy a median approximately 6.3 months before onset. Also found in blood were most expanded thyroid clonotypes above 0.001.

RNA transcripts provided the source from which TCR beta CDR3 regions were amplified. Using the HTBI primer set, a first-round RT-PCR was run on the TCR CDR3. Using its own MiXCR run on the multiplex PCR reads, TCRdb lists one record per CDR3 protein. Of approximately 500,000 distinct CDR3 sequences listed, 40% to 55% are singletons. In regard to this clonotype: Its matching antigen is unknown.

The CDR3 contains 13 residues. Trimming took 11 bases from V and 6 from J; bases not matched to a gene: 5. Germline CDR1 and CDR2: ENHRY and SYGVKD. The sequenced sample was peripheral blood or thyroid tissue (not recorded which). The clonotype comes from a woman between 18 and 30 years old with Graves' hyperthyroidism. The gene calls are TRBV10-3 and TRBJ1-6; 9 nucleotides match TRBD1. CDR3 coding DNA: TGTGCCGTCCCGGGACAGGGTAATTCACCCCTCCACTTT. It translates to CAVPGQGNSPLHF.